These 10 T cell receptor beta chains came from one sample sequenced in a study of CD8+ T cells in alopecia areata listed by TCRdb under 2018. The sample's time point, from its label and the paper: baseline before oral tofacitinib. Libraries were prepared through the immunoSEQ multiplex PCR assay. RNA was extracted from all samples and reverse transcribed into cDNA as template for TCR sequencing. In its TCRdb copy, this immuneACCESS table keeps in-frame sequences only and misses some clones. Where compared with another copy, unresolved V genes explain less than half of these, and the others have no known cause. The sample contains approximately 150,000 clones, about half of them found a single time. The ten biggest clones cover approximately 0.99% of the sample. The sample consisted of CD4+ T cells sorted from blood, taken at week 0. The source is a human donor with alopecia areata.

The chain is built from TRBV25-1 and TRBJ2-5; possibly TRBD2 for D (6 bases). V gave up 4 bases and J gave up 3 bases, with 18 bases separating them. CDR3 length: 16 amino acids. Germline CDR1 MGHDK, CDR2 SYGVNS. The CDR3 DNA reads TGTGCCAGCAGTGTTCCGGGCCCAAGGGAGGAAGAGACCCAGTACTTC. This gives the protein CASSVPGPREEETQYF. Variable domain in full (rest from reference TRBV25-1 and TRBJ2-5): EADIYQTPRYLVIGTGKKITLECSQTMGHDKMYWYQQDPGMELHLIHYSYGVNSTEKGDLSSESTVSRIRTEHFPLTLESARPSHTSQYLCASSVPGPREEETQYFGPGTRLLVL.

This chain connects TRBV28 to TRBJ1-2, with TRBD1 as a possible D gene (5 bases). Germline CDR1 and CDR2: MDHEN and SYDVKM. Trimming removed 5 bases at V and 4 bases at J, with 8 bases between. CDR3 length: 12 amino acids. CDR3 amino acids: CASSKQVYGYTF. The CDR3 DNA reads as TGTGCCAGCAGTAAACAGGTCTATGGCTACACCTTC.

This chain connects TRBV7-8 to TRBJ2-1; 8 bases align to TRBD2. This CDR3 is 16 amino acids long. In germline, CDR1 is SGHVS, CDR2 FQNEAQ. Unmatched junction bases numbered 10, after V lost 5 bases and J lost 4 bases. DNA of the CDR3: TGTGCCAGCAGCCGCGCGTTAGCGGGACCTTACAATGAGCAGTTCTTC. It specifies CASSRALAGPYNEQFF.

As DNA, the CDR3 is TGTGCCAGCCGGGACAGGGTGGGTGAGCAGTTCTTC. It translates to CASRDRVGEQFF. The rearrangement uses TRBV19 and TRBJ2-1; 9 nucleotides align to TRBD1. From germline, CDR1 is LNHDA and CDR2 SQIVND (reference sequence). J gave up 9 bases and V 9 bases, and 6 bases lay outside the gene matches. The CDR3 spans 12 residues.

The genes are TRBV5-1 and TRBJ2-5; 12 bases are shared with TRBD2. Looked up from germline, CDR1 is SGHRS and CDR2 is YFSETQ. This CDR3 is 16 amino acids long. V dropped 3 bases and J dropped 2; count of bases not matched to a gene: 5. The CDR3 DNA is TGCGCCAGCAGCTGGAGGGGACTAGCGGGTCAAGAGACCCAGTACTTC. This sequence encodes CASSWRGLAGQETQYF.

The gene calls are TRBV4-1 and TRBJ2-1; D possibly corresponds to TRBD2 (5 bases). Per germline, CDR1 MGHRA and CDR2 YSYEKL. V gave up 1 base and J gave up 5 bases, with 15 bases separating them. The CDR3 spans 16 residues. The CDR3: CASSQAWAGGHNEQFF. The CDR3, as DNA: TGCGCCAGCAGCCAAGCATGGGCGGGTGGGCACAATGAGCAGTTCTTC.

This clone occurred many times. CDR3 DNA sequence: TGTGCCAGCAGATCGGACAGCTACGAGCAGTACTTC. It yields the protein CASRSDSYEQYF. V usage is TRBV7-9 and J usage is TRBJ2-7, with D possibly being TRBD1 (6 bases). Trimming took 6 bases from V and 3 from J, leaving 9 bases between them. This CDR3 is built from 12 residues. Looked up from germline, CDR1 is SEHNR and CDR2 is FQNEAQ (reference sequence).

The chain combines TRBV27 with TRBJ2-6, with 7 bases lining up with TRBD1. Germline loops: CDR1 MNHEY, CDR2 SMNVEV (reference sequence). V lost 6 bases, J lost 2 bases, and 4 bases stayed unmatched. This CDR3 region has 15 residues. CDR3 nucleotide sequence: TGTGCCAGCAGGGACCAGGGGGCTGGGGCCAACGTCCTGACTTTC. It is translated as CASRDQGAGANVLTF.

The chain combines TRBV7-8 with TRBJ2-4; D is ambiguous. CDR3 length equals 15 residues. The V gene's germline CDR1 is SGHVS and CDR2 FQNEAQ. The ends were cut back, 0 bases at V and 2 bases at J, with 8 bases in the middle. The CDR3 region has the DNA TGTGCCAGCAGCTTAGCAGGGATCTCCAAAAACATTCAGTACTTC. This codes for CASSLAGISKNIQYF.

The rearrangement links TRBV5-1 to TRBJ2-4, with D hard to call. CDR1 SGHRS and CDR2 YFSETQ come from the germline V gene. The CDR3 contains 15 residues. V lost 4 bases, J lost 9 bases, and 20 bases lay in between. The CDR3 spells CASSRGTEMRIIQYF. In nucleotides, the CDR3 is TGCGCCAGCAGCAGAGGTACAGAGATGCGGATCATTCAGTACTTC.